The rows below give T cell receptor beta chains drawn from one sample of a study of T cell changes during pregnancy in multiple sclerosis. Measured with immunoSEQ multiplex PCR; TCRdb has only the in-frame clones, and not every one. This repertoire shows about 40,000 clones, about 87% found once; its top ten account for roughly 4.9%. Sample: peripheral blood, taken in the first trimester of pregnancy. These receptors came from a female donor in good health, enrolled as a control in a pregnancy study. The CDR3 runs from the conserved cysteine through the conserved F or W. A D gene is named only where the DNA matches it firmly. Only some rows state a clone size, as once, few, many or a class for expanded clones.

clone_size: few; d_call: -; v_call: TRBV6-1; j_call: TRBJ2-2; cdr3_nt: TGTGCCAGCAGTGAAGAGGCAGGGCACACCGGGGAGCTGTTTTTT; cdr3_aa: CASSEEAGHTGELFF
clone_size: -; d_call: TRBD1; v_call: TRBV5-5; j_call: TRBJ2-7; cdr3_nt: TGTGCCAGCAGCTTGGGTTTACGGAGACAGGGGTTGACCTACGAGCAGTACTTC; cdr3_aa: CASSLGLRRQGLTYEQYF
clone_size: -; d_call: TRBD2; v_call: TRBV30; j_call: TRBJ2-3; cdr3_nt: TGTGCCTGGAGTGTTGGGAGGGGCACAGATACGCAGTATTTT; cdr3_aa: CAWSVGRGTDTQYF
clone_size: -; d_call: TRBD1; v_call: TRBV12-5; j_call: TRBJ2-7; cdr3_nt: TGTGCTAGTGGTTCCGACAGGGGGGGGGAGCAGTACTTC; cdr3_aa: CASGSDRGGEQYF
clone_size: -; d_call: -; v_call: TRBV11-2; j_call: TRBJ2-2; cdr3_nt: TGTGCCAGCAGTGGCACTAGGTATACCGGGGAGCTGTTTTTT; cdr3_aa: CASSGTRYTGELFF
clone_size: -; d_call: TRBD2; v_call: TRBV15; j_call: TRBJ2-7; cdr3_nt: TGTGCCACCAGCAGAGAGGGCGGGAGTTCCTACGAGCAGTACTTC; cdr3_aa: CATSREGGSSYEQYF
clone_size: once; d_call: -; v_call: TRBV6-1; j_call: TRBJ1-1; cdr3_nt: TGTGCCAGCAGTGTTGAGGGATCGGGCACTGAAGCTTTCTTT; cdr3_aa: CASSVEGSGTEAFF
clone_size: -; d_call: TRBD1; v_call: TRBV4-2; j_call: TRBJ1-5; cdr3_nt: TGTGCCAGCAGCCAGGATACAGGGGGCGGTCAGCCCCAGCATTTT; cdr3_aa: CASSQDTGGGQPQHF
clone_size: medium-sized; d_call: TRBD1; v_call: TRBV9; j_call: TRBJ1-4; cdr3_nt: TGTGCCAGCAGCCCTGGGACAGGGAGGAATGAAAAACTGTTTTTT; cdr3_aa: CASSPGTGRNEKLFF
clone_size: -; d_call: TRBD1; v_call: TRBV19; j_call: TRBJ1-6; cdr3_nt: TGTGCCAGTAGGACAGGGGGCTCCTATAATTCACCCCTCCACTTT; cdr3_aa: CASRTGGSYNSPLHF
clone_size: -; d_call: TRBD2; v_call: TRBV7-3; j_call: TRBJ2-3; cdr3_nt: TGTGCCAGCAGCGGGGGGGGAAGCACAGATACGCAGTATTTT; cdr3_aa: CASSGGGSTDTQYF
clone_size: once; d_call: -; v_call: TRBV30; j_call: TRBJ1-3; cdr3_nt: TGTGCCTGGACCTCCGGTTCTGGAAACACCATATATTTT; cdr3_aa: CAWTSGSGNTIYF
clone_size: -; d_call: -; v_call: TRBV10-3; j_call: TRBJ2-7; cdr3_nt: TGTGCCATCAAGGAGGGATCCGGTGGGTACGAGCAGTACTTC; cdr3_aa: CAIKEGSGGYEQYF
clone_size: -; d_call: TRBD1; v_call: TRBV6-5; j_call: TRBJ1-4; cdr3_nt: TGTGCCAGCAGTTCCGGGACAGGGAAAACTAATGAAAAACTGTTTTTT; cdr3_aa: CASSSGTGKTNEKLFF
clone_size: -; d_call: -; v_call: TRBV4-1; j_call: TRBJ2-3; cdr3_nt: TGCGCCAGCAGCCCTCACTGGACAGATACGCAGTATTTT; cdr3_aa: CASSPHWTDTQYF
clone_size: -; d_call: TRBD2; v_call: TRBV27; j_call: TRBJ2-7; cdr3_nt: TGTGCCAGCAGTGGATTCCCTGGGACTAGCGGGGGTCGCGAGCAGTACTTC; cdr3_aa: CASSGFPGTSGGREQYF
clone_size: -; d_call: -; v_call: TRBV11-2; j_call: TRBJ1-2; cdr3_nt: TGTGCCAGCAGCTCCTTGCGGGCCTACTATGGCTACACCTTC; cdr3_aa: CASSSLRAYYGYTF
clone_size: -; d_call: -; v_call: TRBV10-2; j_call: TRBJ2-5; cdr3_nt: TGCGCCAGCAGTGATACCCGAGGAGGAAAGACCCAGTACTTC; cdr3_aa: CASSDTRGGKTQYF
clone_size: -; d_call: TRBD2; v_call: TRBV9; j_call: TRBJ2-3; cdr3_nt: TGTGCCAGCAGCGTTGTAGCGGGAGGTTCGGCAGATACGCAGTATTTT; cdr3_aa: CASSVVAGGSADTQYF
clone_size: -; d_call: TRBD1; v_call: TRBV7-3; j_call: TRBJ1-1; cdr3_nt: TGTGCCAGCAGCATGGACAGGGGTAGAGAAGCTTTCTTT; cdr3_aa: CASSMDRGREAFF
clone_size: -; d_call: -; v_call: TRBV5-4; j_call: TRBJ2-5; cdr3_nt: TGTGCCAGCGGACAGAGCCAAGAGACCCAGTACTTC; cdr3_aa: CASGQSQETQYF
clone_size: once; d_call: TRBD2; v_call: TRBV4-1; j_call: TRBJ2-7; cdr3_nt: TGCGCCAGCAGCCAAGATGAGGGACTAGCGGGGGCCTCCTACGAGCAGTACTTC; cdr3_aa: CASSQDEGLAGASYEQYF
clone_size: -; d_call: -; v_call: TRBV5-1; j_call: TRBJ2-7; cdr3_nt: TGCGCCAGCAGCCCGTATGGGGGGGGCGAGGGTTACGAGCAGTACTTC; cdr3_aa: CASSPYGGGEGYEQYF
clone_size: once; d_call: TRBD2; v_call: TRBV13; j_call: TRBJ2-2; cdr3_nt: TGTGCCAGCAGCTTTGCGGGACTAGCGGGGGGACGGAGTAGCACCGGGGAGCTGTTTTTT; cdr3_aa: CASSFAGLAGGRSSTGELFF
clone_size: -; d_call: -; v_call: TRBV4-1; j_call: TRBJ2-7; cdr3_nt: TGCGCCAGCAGCCTCGAGGGAACAACGGCCTATTACGAGCAGTACTTC; cdr3_aa: CASSLEGTTAYYEQYF
clone_size: -; d_call: TRBD1; v_call: TRBV5-1; j_call: TRBJ2-3; cdr3_nt: TGCGCCAGCAGCACCGGGACAGCTATCACAGATACGCAGTATTTT; cdr3_aa: CASSTGTAITDTQYF
clone_size: -; d_call: TRBD2; v_call: TRBV4-3; j_call: TRBJ2-3; cdr3_nt: TGCGCCAGCAGCCAAGCGGGGGGGGCCCAAGATACGCAGTATTTT; cdr3_aa: CASSQAGGAQDTQYF
clone_size: -; d_call: -; v_call: TRBV13; j_call: TRBJ2-2; cdr3_nt: TGTGCCAGCAGCCTTCGGACTACCGGGGAGCTGTTTTTT; cdr3_aa: CASSLRTTGELFF